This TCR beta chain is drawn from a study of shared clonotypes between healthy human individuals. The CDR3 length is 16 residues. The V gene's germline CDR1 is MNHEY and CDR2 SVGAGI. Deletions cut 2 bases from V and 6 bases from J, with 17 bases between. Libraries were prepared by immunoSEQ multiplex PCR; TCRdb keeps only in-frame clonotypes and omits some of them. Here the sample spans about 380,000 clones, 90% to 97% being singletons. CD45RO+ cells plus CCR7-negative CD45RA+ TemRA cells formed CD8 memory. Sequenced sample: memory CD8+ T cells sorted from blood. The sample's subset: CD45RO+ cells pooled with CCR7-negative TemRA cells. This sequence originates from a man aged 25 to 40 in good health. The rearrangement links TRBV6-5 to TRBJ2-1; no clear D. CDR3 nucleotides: TGTGCCAGCAGTTACAACGGGCTGGCCTCTCTCAATGAGCAGTTCTTC. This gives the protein CASSYNGLASLNEQFF.